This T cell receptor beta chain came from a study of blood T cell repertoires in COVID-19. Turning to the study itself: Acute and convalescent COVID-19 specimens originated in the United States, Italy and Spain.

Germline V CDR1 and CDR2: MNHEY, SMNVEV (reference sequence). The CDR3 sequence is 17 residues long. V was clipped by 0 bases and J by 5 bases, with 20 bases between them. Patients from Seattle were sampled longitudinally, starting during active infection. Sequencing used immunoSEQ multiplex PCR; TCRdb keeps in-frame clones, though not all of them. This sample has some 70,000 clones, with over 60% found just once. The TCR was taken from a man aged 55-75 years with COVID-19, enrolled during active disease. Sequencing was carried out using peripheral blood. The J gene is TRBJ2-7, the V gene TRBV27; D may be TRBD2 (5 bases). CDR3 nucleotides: TGTGCCAGCAGTTTATCGTATTGGGAGAGGACTGAAGACGAGCAGTACTTC. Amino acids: CASSLSYWERTEDEQYF.